These T cell receptor beta chains were read from a single sample in a study of T cell responses to AZD1222 COVID-19 vaccine. The data were produced by immunoSEQ multiplex PCR, yet TCRdb's version contains in-frame clones alone and is incomplete. The sample consists of just under 85,000 clones, around 85% of them appearing once. The sequencing used peripheral blood, collected on day 0 of AZD1222 vaccination. These TCRs come from an adult in good health. Both conserved end residues are part of each CDR3. Each record gives: J gene, V gene, D gene, clone size, CDR3 DNA, CDR3 protein. D genes are given only for firm matches. The size entry is marked missing in some rows and otherwise reads once, few, many or a size class.

TRBJ2-7	TRBV5-5	TRBD1	once	TGTGCCAGCAGCAAACAGGGGGCTCCCCCCTACGAGCAGTACTTC	CASSKQGAPPYEQYF
TRBJ1-1	TRBV20-1	NA	NA	TGCAGTGCGAGGACGGTTGAAGCTTTCTTT	CSARTVEAFF
TRBJ1-4	TRBV19	NA	NA	TGTGCCAGTAGTATTTCCCCCGACAGCGAAAAACTGTTTTTT	CASSISPDSEKLFF
TRBJ1-5	TRBV3-1/TRBV3-2	TRBD1	NA	TGTGCCAGCAGCCGTCGATCGACAGGGAATAGCAATCAGCCCCAGCATTTT	CASSRRSTGNSNQPQHF
TRBJ2-3	TRBV6-5	TRBD2	NA	TGTGCCAGCAATCCAGCGGGGGGCCCCTATACGCAGTATTTT	CASNPAGGPYTQYF
TRBJ1-2	TRBV28	NA	few	TGTGCCAGCAGTTTAACAACTAACTATGGCTACACCTTC	CASSLTTNYGYTF
TRBJ2-1	TRBV27	NA	NA	TGTGCCAGCAGGCAAATTAGGGGGTTCGATGAGCAGTTCTTC	CASRQIRGFDEQFF
TRBJ2-5	TRBV7-2	TRBD1	NA	TGTGCCAGCAGATCCACAGGGGGCGAGACCCAGTACTTC	CASRSTGGETQYF
TRBJ1-5	TRBV2	NA	NA	TGTGCCAGCAGTGACGGGGGATTCAGCAATCAGCCCCAGCATTTT	CASSDGGFSNQPQHF
TRBJ2-3	TRBV28	TRBD2	NA	TGTGCCAGCAGTTTAGAGGCCTCCAGGTTGGGCGGGAGGGCAGATACGCAGTATTTT	CASSLEASRLGGRADTQYF
TRBJ1-1	TRBV7-6	NA	NA	TGTGCCAGCAGCCTCCGGATTGGGCTGGGCACTGAAGCTTTCTTT	CASSLRIGLGTEAFF
TRBJ2-4	TRBV6-2/TRBV6-3	NA	NA	TGTGCCAGCAGTTACTCGGGCCCGGACCTCGAAAACATTCAGTACTTC	CASSYSGPDLENIQYF
TRBJ2-3	TRBV7-2	TRBD2	once	TGTGCCAGCAGCTCCCTAGCGGGATACACAGATACGCAGTATTTT	CASSSLAGYTDTQYF
TRBJ2-3	TRBV2	NA	NA	TGTGCCAGCATTGACCCGGGTGGCGGAGATACGCAGTATTTT	CASIDPGGGDTQYF
TRBJ2-7	TRBV4-1	TRBD2	NA	TGCGCCAGCAGCCCGTCCTATTCCGGGACTAGCGAATCCTACGAGCAGTACTTC	CASSPSYSGTSESYEQYF
TRBJ1-4	TRBV5-1	NA	NA	TGCGCCAGCAGCCCGGGAGGGCAGGGAAATGAAAAACTGTTTTTT	CASSPGGQGNEKLFF
TRBJ2-7	TRBV10-1	NA	NA	TGCGCCAGCAGTTCGGGGAGTTCGTACGAGCAGTACTTC	CASSSGSSYEQYF
TRBJ2-7	TRBV10-3	NA	NA	TGTGCCATCGCGGGGACGGACCCCTACGAGCAGTACTTC	CAIAGTDPYEQYF
TRBJ1-2	TRBV19	NA	few	TGTGCCAGTAGTATCCAGGGGAACTATGGCTACACCTTC	CASSIQGNYGYTF
TRBJ2-1	TRBV27	NA	NA	TGTGCCAGCACGAATTCCAATGAGCAGTTCTTC	CASTNSNEQFF
TRBJ1-3	TRBV19	NA	once	TGTGCCAGTAGAAGGGACGGCCAGAGCTCTGGAAACACCATATATTTT	CASRRDGQSSGNTIYF
TRBJ1-2	TRBV2	TRBD1	NA	TGTGCCAGCGGCCAGGACAGGGGACCCTTCGGCTACACCTTC	CASGQDRGPFGYTF
TRBJ2-7	TRBV7-9	NA	NA	TGTGCCAGCAGCTTAGTTGGGGGGACCTACTACGAGCAGTACTTC	CASSLVGGTYYEQYF
TRBJ1-4	TRBV7-2	NA	NA	TGTGCCAGCAGCCCCCGGGGTGAAAAACTGTTTTTT	CASSPRGEKLFF
TRBJ2-5	TRBV18	TRBD2	NA	TGTGCCAGCTCTCCCAGGACTAGCGGAGAAGAGACCCAGTACTTC	CASSPRTSGEETQYF
TRBJ2-1	TRBV9	NA	NA	TGTGCCAGCAGCGTAGAGAGCCTGGGAACCCGGGGGCAGTTCTTC	CASSVESLGTRGQFF
TRBJ1-1	TRBV28	NA	NA	TGTGCCAGCAGCCTGCTTGGGGGGCCTGAAGCTTTCTTT	CASSLLGGPEAFF
TRBJ2-1	TRBV9	NA	NA	TGTGCCAGCAGCGTAGGGGTGGCGAATGAGCAGTTCTTC	CASSVGVANEQFF
TRBJ2-5	TRBV13	NA	NA	TGTGCCAGCTCCCGGGGGCCCCGTATCCAAGAGACCCAGTACTTC	CASSRGPRIQETQYF
TRBJ2-7	TRBV6-5	TRBD1	NA	TGTGCCAGCAGTTCGTCGGACAGGGGCTTTTCTGCGGAGTACTTC	CASSSSDRGFSAEYF